This TCR beta chain stems from a study of shared clonotypes between healthy human individuals. About the study: In total, the donors were a couple of women and a few men aged 18 to 49. Study-level points and caveats: Across four donors, naive CD4 shared around 5.4%, naive CD8 under 4%, memory CD4 2% to 2.5%, memory CD8 0.4% to 0.5%. Generally, naive subsets (rather than memory subsets) showed larger estimated richness.

Notes on this clone: Its target is unknown.

Naive CD8 cells lacked CD45RO, underwent positive selection for CCR7 and left out terminally differentiated effector memory CD45RA+ cells. TCRdb keeps only in-frame clones here, not all; method: immunoSEQ multiplex PCR. The data show about 2 million clones, with about 95% seen just once and about 1.1% held by the top ten. Material for sequencing was naive CD8+ T cells sorted from blood. The receptor comes from a man between 18 and 29 years old in good health.

The CDR3 loop is CASSQEPGLAGNSYEQYF. CDR3 coding DNA: TGCGCCAGCAGCCAAGAACCCGGACTAGCGGGAAATTCGTACGAGCAGTACTTC. The chain carries TRBV4-1 and TRBJ2-7; 12 nucleotides align to TRBD2. This CDR3 has 18 amino acids. CDR1 is MGHRA, CDR2 YSYEKL, per germline. V shed 0 bases, J shed 4 bases, and the junction held 10 bases outside the gene matches.